The clone carrying this TCR beta chain has a count of ten or more. As yet, its antigen is unknown. This sample was taken from a study of T-cell reconstitution after alpha-beta-depleted transplantation in children. Between the trimmed V and J ends, which lost 0 bases and 0 bases, there was a span of 3 bases. Germline CDR1 is LGHNA and CDR2 is YSLEER. The CDR3 length is 13 residues. Using unique molecular identifiers, the investigators prepared the TCRbeta library. TCRdb independently ran MiXCR on the PCR reads; one entry per CDR3 protein. The data contain over 200,000 distinct CDR3 sequences, approximately 11% of them seen just once; the ten biggest clones take up 28%. Study-level points and caveats: Newly made T cells mostly supplied T-cell counts and diversity one year after transplant. The study traced high day-60 TCRbeta diversity in some patients to surviving recipient T cells and thymic progenitors.

V gene TRBV4-3 combines with J gene TRBJ2-7; no clear D gene. Sequences were derived from PBMCs, sampled before TCRalphabeta/CD19-depleted stem cell transplant. The clonotype was recovered from a child younger than two with acute myeloid leukemia, due to receive a stem cell transplant. This chain's CDR3 is CASSQDLSYEQYF. DNA for the CDR3: TGCGCCAGCAGCCAAGACCTCTCCTACGAGCAGTACTTC.